These 9 T cell receptor beta chains were sequenced from one sample in a study of blood T cell repertoires in COVID-19 (dated by TCRdb to between 2020 and 2021). Library prep was done by the immunoSEQ multiplex PCR assay. Here the immuneACCESS table is served through TCRdb, limited to in-frame sequences with V and J called. Missing clones are a known gap in these copies; in checked studies unresolved V genes cover under half, and the rest lacks a known reason. The sample table contains roughly 250,000 clones; only one count was recorded for roughly four fifths of them. Together, the top ten hold around 12% of the sample. The material sequenced was peripheral blood. These receptors all stem from a woman aged 60-75 years with active or convalescent COVID-19.

The chain is built from TRBV2 and TRBJ1-5; D perhaps matches TRBD1 (6 bases). Germline CDR1 reads SNHLY; CDR2 reads FYNNEI. This CDR3 is built from 15 residues. The V and J ends lost 8 bases and 0 bases respectively, with 14 bases between them. The CDR3 DNA sequence: TGTGCCAGCGGAGAACAGGGTCTTAGCAATCAGCCCCAGCATTTT. It encodes CASGEQGLSNQPQHF.

The V and J genes are TRBV6-5 and TRBJ1-1, with TRBD1 identical over 7 bases. Losses at the gene ends were 7 bases for V and 1 base for J; bases not matched to a gene: 6. The germline V gene has CDR1 MNHEY and CDR2 SVGAGI. CDR3 length equals 14 residues. The DNA for the CDR3 is TGTGCCAGCAAACAGGGGCCTCAGAACACTGAAGCTTTCTTT. Translating gives CASKQGPQNTEAFF.

V is TRBV6-6 and J is TRBJ2-7; 9 bases are shared with TRBD1. The V and J ends lost 0 bases and 2 bases, in that order; junction bases with no gene match: 5. Looked up from germline, CDR1 is MNHNY and CDR2 is SVGAGI (reference sequence). The CDR3 loop spans 16 amino acids. In nucleotides, the CDR3 is TGTGCCAGCAGTTACTCTGGGACAGGGTTCGCCTACGAGCAGTACTTC. Translation gives CASSYSGTGFAYEQYF.

Of note for this clone: At one end the junction does not follow the germline gene, possibly because of a read error. The chain combines TRBV4-2 with TRBJ2-3, with 7 bases lining up with TRBD1. Germline V gene lookup returns CDR1 LGHNA and CDR2 YNFKEQ. The CDR3 is 17 amino acids. CDR3 DNA sequence: TGTGCCAGCAGCCAAGATCGAGGGGGCGCTAGCAAAGATACGCAGTATTTT. Amino acids: CASSQDRGGASKDTQYF.

This rearrangement joins TRBV18 to TRBJ2-7; maybe TRBD1 (5 bases). CDR1 is KGHSH and CDR2 is LQKENI in the germline V gene. This CDR3 contains 12 residues. V lost 5 bases and J lost 1, with 6 bases in between. The CDR3 nucleotides are TGTGCCAGCTCAAGACAGTCCTACGAGCAGTACTTC. Amino acids: CASSRQSYEQYF.

On this clone: The same CDR3 also results from other DNA sequences found in this sample. This chain connects TRBV5-1 to TRBJ2-5; TRBD2 aligns across 10 bases. Per the germline V gene, CDR1 is SGHRS and CDR2 is YFSETQ. CDR3 length: 16 residues. Unmatched junction bases numbered 4, after V lost 0 bases and J lost 2 bases. CDR3 residues: CASSLGASGGQETQYF. In DNA, the CDR3 is TGCGCCAGCAGCTTGGGAGCTAGCGGGGGACAAGAGACCCAGTACTTC.

This chain uses TRBV10-3 with TRBJ1-5; D is ambiguous. Deletions cut 8 bases from V and 4 bases from J, with 9 bases between. The CDR3 runs 12 residues. Germline V CDR1 and CDR2: ENHRY, SYGVKD. DNA of the CDR3: TGTGCCATCGGCGGAGGGAATCAGCCCCAGCATTTT. Translating gives CAIGGGNQPQHF.

The J gene is TRBJ1-1, the V gene TRBV30, with a weak D call TRBD1 (5 bases). The V gene lost 0 bases and the J gene lost 5 bases, with 13 bases spanning the gap. CDR1 GTSNPN and CDR2 SVGIG come from the germline V gene (reference sequence). The CDR3 sequence is 14 residues long. The CDR3 here is CAWSVWERGTEAFF. CDR3 in DNA: TGTGCCTGGAGTGTATGGGAGCGGGGGACTGAAGCTTTCTTT.

The chain is built from TRBV7-9 and TRBJ2-2; D may be TRBD2 (6 bases). The CDR3 extends over 18 amino acids. Trimming removed 1 base from V and 0 bases from J, with 15 bases in between. From germline, CDR1 is SEHNR and CDR2 FQNEAQ (reference sequence). CDR3 sequence reads: CASSLGIRRGANTGELFF. Written as DNA, the CDR3 is TGTGCCAGCAGCTTAGGCATAAGGAGGGGAGCGAACACCGGGGAGCTGTTTTTT.